The source of this TCR beta chain is a study of CD8 T cells in ankylosing spondylitis. Study-wide results and limits: In ankylosing spondylitis blood, a motif of 7 to 9 highly homologous TCR beta variants appeared characteristic. Some of the motif variants had earlier been found in reactive arthritis patients' fluid and blood.

A single record per CDR3 protein comes from TCRdb applying MiXCR to the 5' RACE reads. This table holds roughly 180,000 distinct CDR3 sequences, 9.5% to 15% found once. Looked up from germline, CDR1 is MGHRA and CDR2 is YSYEKL. V lost 2 bases, J lost 2 bases, and 8 bases stayed unmatched. This CDR3 is 16 amino acids long. As concerns this clonotype: Its antigen is not identified.

The chain links TRBV4-1 to TRBJ1-2; 7 bases are shared with TRBD1. Sequenced input: blood, either unsorted or a sorted T cell fraction (not recorded which). The TCR was taken from a male donor with ankylosing spondylitis or in good health (not recorded which). CDR3 region: CASSQTSQGPNYGYTF. CDR3 DNA: TGCGCCAGCAGCCAAACCTCACAGGGGCCCAACTATGGCTACACCTTC.